This TCR beta chain derives from a study of neurological immune-mediated disorders. Overall study results and limits: Sharing of CDR3 amino acid sequences among expanded clones across subjects was absent, suggesting private repertoires in all groups.

The starting material, 2 million PBMCs stored at -80 C, gave rise to the unsorted libraries. This CDR3 comprises 17 residues. From germline, CDR1 is SGHRS and CDR2 YFSETQ. Trimming cost V 0 bases and J 2 bases; bases outside gene matches: 8. The cDNA was generated by 5'RACE with 10-nucleotide random UMIs. TCRdb recomputed calls from the 5' RACE reads with MiXCR, one row per CDR3 protein. This sample has about 35,000 distinct CDR3 sequences; roughly 7.3% occur once, and the top ten carry around 4.4%. Worth noting for this clonotype: Its antigen remains unknown.

This chain links TRBV5-1 with TRBJ2-7; 10 positions agree with TRBD1. The source material was PBMCs. This TCR was sampled from a woman between 40 and 55 years old in good health. The CDR3 DNA follows: TGCGCCAGCAGCTTGGCCGCGACAGGGGGCAGTGCCTACGAGCAGTACTTC. It specifies CASSLAATGGSAYEQYF.